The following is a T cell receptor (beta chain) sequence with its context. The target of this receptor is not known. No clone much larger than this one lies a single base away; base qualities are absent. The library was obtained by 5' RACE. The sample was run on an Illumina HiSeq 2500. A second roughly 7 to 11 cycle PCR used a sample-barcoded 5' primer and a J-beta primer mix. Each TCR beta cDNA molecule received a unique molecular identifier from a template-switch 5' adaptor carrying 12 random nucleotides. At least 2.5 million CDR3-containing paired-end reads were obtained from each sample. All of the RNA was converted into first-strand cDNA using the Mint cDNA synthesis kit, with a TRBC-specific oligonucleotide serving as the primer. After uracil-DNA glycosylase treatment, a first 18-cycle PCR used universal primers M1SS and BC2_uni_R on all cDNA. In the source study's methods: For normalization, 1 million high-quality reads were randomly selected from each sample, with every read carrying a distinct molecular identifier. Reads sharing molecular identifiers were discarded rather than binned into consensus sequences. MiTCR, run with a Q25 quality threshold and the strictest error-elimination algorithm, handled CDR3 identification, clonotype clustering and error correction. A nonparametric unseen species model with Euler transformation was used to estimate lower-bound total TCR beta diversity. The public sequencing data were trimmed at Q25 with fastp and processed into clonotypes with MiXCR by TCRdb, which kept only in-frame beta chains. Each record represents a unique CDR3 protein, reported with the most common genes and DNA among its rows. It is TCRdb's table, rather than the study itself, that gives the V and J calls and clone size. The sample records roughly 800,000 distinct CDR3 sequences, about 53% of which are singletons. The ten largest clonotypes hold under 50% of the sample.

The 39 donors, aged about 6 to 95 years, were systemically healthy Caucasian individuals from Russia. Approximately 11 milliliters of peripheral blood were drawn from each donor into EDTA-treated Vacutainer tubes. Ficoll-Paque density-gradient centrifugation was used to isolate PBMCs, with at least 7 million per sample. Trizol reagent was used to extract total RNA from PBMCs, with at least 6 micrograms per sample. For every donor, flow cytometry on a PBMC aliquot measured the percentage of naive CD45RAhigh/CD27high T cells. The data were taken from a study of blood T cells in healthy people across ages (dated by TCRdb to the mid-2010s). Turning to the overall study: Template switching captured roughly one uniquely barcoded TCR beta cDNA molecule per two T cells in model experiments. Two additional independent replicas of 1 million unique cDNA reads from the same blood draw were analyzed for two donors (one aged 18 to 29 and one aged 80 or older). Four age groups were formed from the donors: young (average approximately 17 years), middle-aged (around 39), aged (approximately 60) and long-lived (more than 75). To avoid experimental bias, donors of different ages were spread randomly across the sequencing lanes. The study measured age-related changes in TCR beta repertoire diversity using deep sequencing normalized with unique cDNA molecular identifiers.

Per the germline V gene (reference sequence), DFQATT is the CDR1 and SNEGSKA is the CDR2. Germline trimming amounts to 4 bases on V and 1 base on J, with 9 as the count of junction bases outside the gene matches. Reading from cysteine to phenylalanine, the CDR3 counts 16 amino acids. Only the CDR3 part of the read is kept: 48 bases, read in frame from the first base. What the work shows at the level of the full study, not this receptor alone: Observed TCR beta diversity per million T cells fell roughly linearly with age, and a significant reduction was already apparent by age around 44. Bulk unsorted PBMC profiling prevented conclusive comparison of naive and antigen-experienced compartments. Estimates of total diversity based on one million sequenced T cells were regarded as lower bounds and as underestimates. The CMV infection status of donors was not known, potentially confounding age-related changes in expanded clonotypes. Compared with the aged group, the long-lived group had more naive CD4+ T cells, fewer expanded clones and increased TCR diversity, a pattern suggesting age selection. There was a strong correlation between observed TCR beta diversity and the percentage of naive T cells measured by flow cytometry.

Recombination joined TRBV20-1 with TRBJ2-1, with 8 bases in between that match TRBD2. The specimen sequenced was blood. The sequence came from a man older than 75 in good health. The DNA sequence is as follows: TGCAGTGCTACCGTATCAAGCGGGAGATCCTACAATGAGCAGTTCTTC. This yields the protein CSATVSSGRSYNEQFF.